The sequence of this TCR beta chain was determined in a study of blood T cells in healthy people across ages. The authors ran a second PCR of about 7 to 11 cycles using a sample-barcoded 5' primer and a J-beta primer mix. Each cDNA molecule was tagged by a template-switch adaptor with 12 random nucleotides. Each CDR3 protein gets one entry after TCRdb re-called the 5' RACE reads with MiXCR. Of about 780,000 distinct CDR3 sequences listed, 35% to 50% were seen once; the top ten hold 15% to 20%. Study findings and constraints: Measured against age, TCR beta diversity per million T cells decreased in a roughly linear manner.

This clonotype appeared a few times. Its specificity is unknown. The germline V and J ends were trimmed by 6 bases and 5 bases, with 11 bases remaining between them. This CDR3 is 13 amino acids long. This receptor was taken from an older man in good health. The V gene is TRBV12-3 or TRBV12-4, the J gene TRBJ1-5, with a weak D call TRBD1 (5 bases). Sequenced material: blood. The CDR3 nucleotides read TGTGCCAGCAGCAGCGACAGTGATCAGCCCCAGCATTTT. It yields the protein CASSSDSDQPQHF.